This T cell receptor beta chain was found in a study of blood T cell repertoires in COVID-19. Overall study: Whether acute or convalescent, the COVID-19 samples came from the United States, Italy and Spain. In each case, the material was cDNA or gDNA derived from T cells, B-cell-depleted T cells, or PBMCs.

Enrollment of patients from Seattle took place during active infection, with longitudinal follow-up. The CDR3 runs 19 residues. Germline trimming cut 4 bases from V and 2 bases from J; bases unmatched to any gene: 20. Germline CDR1 and CDR2: SGHRS and YFSETQ. The sample holds one count of this clone. In the study's own analysis: Scientists estimated how many nucleated cells there were by amplifying reference gene primers. The table came from immunoSEQ multiplex PCR; TCRdb's copy has only in-frame clones and leaves some out. The DNA was the basis for D and trimming; V, J and clone size are from that table. The repertoire holds 250,000 or so clones, around 84% seen once, with 5.2% in the top ten.

Sequencing was carried out using peripheral blood. The TCR comes from a woman aged 55 to 70 with COVID-19, enrolled during active disease. The V call is TRBV5-1, the J call TRBJ2-5, with 7 bases lining up with TRBD2. The CDR3 sequence: CASSGGLGPAGVPQETQYF. As DNA, the CDR3 is TGCGCCAGCAGCGGCGGTCTAGGGCCTGCGGGGGTCCCGCAAGAGACCCAGTACTTC.